These 26 T cell receptor beta chains originate from one sample sequenced in a study of PD-L1 blockade in urothelial cancer. This table comes from immunoSEQ multiplex PCR, and its TCRdb copy is limited to in-frame clones, with some not included. The sample lists some 50,000 clones, approximately 88% occurring once. This sample's time point: pretreatment peripheral blood. This specimen consisted of PBMCs, obtained around atezolizumab (anti-PD-L1) treatment. The receptors come from a woman between 55 and 75 years old with urothelial cancer.

The chain recombines TRBV7-2 with TRBJ2-4, with TRBD1 as a possible D gene (5 bases). This CDR3 has 16 amino acids. The germline CDR1 and CDR2 sequences are SGHTA and FQGNSA. Trimming cost V 6 bases and J 0 bases, with 15 bases left between them. This CDR3 reads CASSPRGSLAKNIQYF. In nucleotides, the CDR3 is TGTGCCAGCAGTCCAAGGGGCAGCCTAGCCAAAAACATTCAGTACTTC.

The chain links TRBV6-5 to TRBJ1-2, with D uncertain. Trimming pared 0 bases from V and 8 bases from J, leaving 13 bases between. CDR1 is MNHEY, CDR2 SVGAGI, per germline. The CDR3 has 14 residues. CDR3 DNA: TGTGCCAGCAGTTACTCGTTACCAGGCTCGGGCTACACCTTC. This sequence encodes CASSYSLPGSGYTF.

This chain joins TRBV6-6 and TRBJ2-3; unclear D gene. The CDR3 extends over 12 amino acids. From germline, CDR1 is MNHNY and CDR2 SVGAGI (reference sequence). The germline V and J ends were trimmed by 2 bases and 3 bases, with 3 bases remaining between them. The CDR3 DNA is TGTGCCAGCAGTTACACAACAGATACGCAGTATTTT. Its protein is CASSYTTDTQYF.

The chain joins TRBV19 to TRBJ2-4; maybe TRBD2 (6 bases). CDR1 is LNHDA, CDR2 SQIVND, per germline (reference sequence). The CDR3 has 17 residues. With 3 bases removed from V and 0 bases from J, the gap between germline ends came to 15 bases. CDR3 bases: TGTGCCAGTAGTATCCCCCTTCGGGGGATAGCCAAAAACATTCAGTACTTC. It specifies CASSIPLRGIAKNIQYF.

This clone was found a few times. The chain employs TRBV7-9 and TRBJ1-2; the D gene is possibly TRBD1 (6 bases). The V end lost 2 bases, the J end lost 10 bases, and 17 bases lay between the germline ends. The germline V gene has CDR1 SEHNR and CDR2 FQNEAQ (reference sequence). The CDR3 runs to 14 residues. This CDR3 is CASSLFEGAGAYTF. CDR3 coding DNA: TGTGCCAGCAGCTTATTTGAAGGCGCGGGGGCCTACACCTTC. The full variable domain, with the rest looked up from reference TRBV7-9 and TRBJ1-2, is DTGVSQNPRHKITKRGQNVTFRCDPISEHNRLYWYRQTLGQGPEFLTYFQNEAQLEKSRLLSDRFSAERPKGSFSTLEIQRTEQGDSAMYLCASSLFEGAGAYTFGSGTRLTVV.

The genes are TRBV5-1 and TRBJ1-2, with unresolved D. V lost 0 bases and J 8 bases, leaving 11 bases between the germline ends. The CDR3 loop spans 13 amino acids. From germline, CDR1 is SGHRS and CDR2 YFSETQ. The CDR3 DNA sequence: TGCGCCAGCAGCTTGGACGGCCTAGAGGGCTACACCTTC. Protein product: CASSLDGLEGYTF.

This clone was detected a few times. This chain uses TRBV10-1 with TRBJ1-2; D call uncertain. This CDR3 has 12 residues. The V end was cut by 6 bases, the J end by 4 bases, with 9 bases between. Germline-derived CDR1 and CDR2 are WNHNN and SYGVQD (reference sequence). CDR3 nucleotides: TGCGCCAGCAGAAAGACTGTCTATGGCTACACCTTC. It yields the protein CASRKTVYGYTF.

The rearrangement uses TRBV10-1 and TRBJ2-7; 9 bases are a match to TRBD1. The germline V gene encodes CDR1 WNHNN and CDR2 SYGVQD (reference sequence). The CDR3 is made up of 16 amino acids. Trimming took 2 bases from V and 2 from J; bases not matched to a gene: 7. The CDR3 loop is CASSEIPGQGPYEQYF. CDR3 DNA: TGCGCCAGCAGTGAGATTCCGGGACAGGGTCCCTACGAGCAGTACTTC.

This sequence joins TRBV7-8 and TRBJ2-7; D may be TRBD1 (6 bases). V lost 3 bases, J lost 2 bases, and 8 bases lay in between. The CDR3 has 13 residues. Germline V gene lookup returns CDR1 SGHVS and CDR2 FQNEAQ. DNA of the CDR3: TGTGCCAGCAGCTTGCAGGGGACCTACGAGCAGTACTTC. Residues: CASSLQGTYEQYF.

The chain couples TRBV7-6 to TRBJ2-2, with 7 bases identical to TRBD2. Germline-derived CDR1 and CDR2 are SGHVS and FNYEAQ. The V and J ends lost 6 bases and 4 bases, in that order; junction bases with no gene match: 14. The CDR3 is 17 amino acids. The CDR3 DNA follows: TGTGCCAGCAGTCACACCGCGACTAGCCCGAGCACCGGGGAGCTGTTTTTT. Encoded protein: CASSHTATSPSTGELFF.

The chain links TRBV28 to TRBJ1-5; 10 bases map to TRBD1. The CDR3 has 16 residues. Germline CDR1 MDHEN, CDR2 SYDVKM. With V trimmed by 2 bases and J by 3 bases, 4 bases remained unmatched. CDR3 nucleotide sequence: TGTGCCAGCAGTTTAGTCGGGACAGGGGTCAATCAGCCCCAGCATTTT. This sequence encodes CASSLVGTGVNQPQHF.

The chain employs TRBV29-1 and TRBJ1-1; TRBD1 matches at 7 bases. The J segment lost 3 bases and the V segment lost 3 bases, leaving 4 bases of the junction unmatched. The CDR3 is made up of 13 amino acids. Looked up from germline, CDR1 is SQVTM and CDR2 is ANQGSEA. CDR3 sequence: CSVERGQDTEAFF. The CDR3 DNA reads as TGCAGCGTTGAGAGGGGGCAGGACACTGAAGCTTTCTTT.

This rearrangement joins TRBV5-4 to TRBJ2-7, with 7 bases matching TRBD1. Germline V CDR1 and CDR2: SGHNT, YYREEE (reference sequence). J was trimmed by 6 bases and V by 3 bases; bases with no gene match: 12. The CDR3 has 15 amino acids. The CDR3 DNA follows: TGTGCCAGCAGCTCCACGGCAGGGGGAAGCCTCGAGCAGTACTTC. Translation: CASSSTAGGSLEQYF.

The chain joins TRBV2 to TRBJ2-3; 8 bases align to TRBD2. This CDR3 is built from 15 residues. Germline CDR1 reads SNHLY; CDR2 reads FYNNEI. V lost 0 bases and J lost 5; bases outside the gene matches: 4. CDR3 sequence reads: CASSEAAGVKDTQYF. The CDR3, as DNA: TGTGCCAGCAGTGAAGCAGCGGGGGTCAAAGATACGCAGTATTTT.

This chain joins TRBV28 and TRBJ2-5; tentative D call: TRBD2 (5 bases). The CDR3 loop spans 14 amino acids. The germline V gene has CDR1 MDHEN and CDR2 SYDVKM. Trimming removed 6 bases at V and 5 bases at J, with 16 bases between. CDR3 nucleotides: TGTGCCAGCAGCCCCACCGGGATCGGGGAGACCCAGTACTTC. It yields the protein CASSPTGIGETQYF.

V and J are TRBV6-5 and TRBJ1-2, with TRBD1 matching over 7 bases. The V and J ends lost 5 bases and 3 bases, in that order; junction bases with no gene match: 3. This CDR3 comprises 13 residues. The germline V gene encodes CDR1 MNHEY and CDR2 SVGAGI. CDR3 sequence: CASSPTGHYGYTF. The CDR3 DNA sequence: TGTGCCAGCAGTCCGACAGGGCACTATGGCTACACCTTC.

The chain couples TRBV5-4 to TRBJ2-3; weak D call: TRBD1 (5 bases). The V end lost 4 bases, the J end lost 6 bases, and 15 bases lay between the germline ends. The CDR3 spans 14 residues. Germline values: CDR1 SGHNT, CDR2 YYREEE (reference sequence). The CDR3, as DNA: TGTGCCAGCAGCCCAGACAGAGCCGTTGATACGCAGTATTTT. This codes for CASSPDRAVDTQYF.

V usage is TRBV7-2 and J usage is TRBJ2-3; 10 bases line up with TRBD2. The CDR3 consists of 16 residues. V shed 5 bases and J 1 base; nucleotides not matched to a gene: 6. Germline V gene data show CDR1 as SGHTA and CDR2 as FQGNSA. For the CDR3, the DNA is TGTGCCAGCAGCCGATGGACTAGCGGACGCACAGATACGCAGTATTTT. It codes for CASSRWTSGRTDTQYF.

The rearrangement joins TRBV11-2 to TRBJ2-1; D is perhaps TRBD2 (7 bases). CDR1 is SGHAT, CDR2 FQNNGV, per germline. CDR3 length: 16 residues. Trimming took 5 bases from V and 2 from J, leaving 16 bases between them. The CDR3 nucleotides read TGTGCCAGCAGCGGGTGGGGGGGCGAAACCTACAATGAGCAGTTCTTC. Its translation: CASSGWGGETYNEQFF.

By share of the sample, this clone is medium-sized. Other DNA sequences in the sample encode the same CDR3. The chain carries TRBV7-6 and TRBJ2-2, with 11 nucleotides matching TRBD2. Losses at the gene ends were 1 base for V and 0 bases for J; bases not matched to a gene: 4. The CDR3 extends over 18 amino acids. The germline gives CDR1 SGHVS, CDR2 FNYEAQ. The CDR3 reads CASSLVLAGGTNTGELFF. The CDR3 DNA reads TGTGCCAGCAGCTTAGTCCTAGCGGGGGGCACGAACACCGGGGAGCTGTTTTTT.

There are a few counts of this clone. The chain is built from TRBV10-3 and TRBJ2-1; 9 bases are shared with TRBD2. The J segment lost 5 bases and the V segment lost 6 bases, leaving 11 bases of the junction unmatched. There are 16 residues in the CDR3. Per germline, CDR1 ENHRY and CDR2 SYGVKD. In DNA form, the CDR3 reads TGTGCCATCAGGGGGGGTGCGGGAGGGGCGGACAATGAGCAGTTCTTC. Translated: CAIRGGAGGADNEQFF.

The chain carries TRBV4-2 and TRBJ2-3, with 13 positions matching TRBD2. The CDR3 consists of 17 residues. In germline, CDR1 is LGHNA, CDR2 YNFKEQ. V shed 4 bases, J shed 6 bases, and the junction held 10 bases outside the gene matches. CDR3 amino acids: CASSLRLAGGLGDTQYF. Written as DNA, the CDR3 is TGTGCCAGCAGCCTCCGACTAGCGGGGGGCCTAGGGGATACGCAGTATTTT.

The V and J genes are TRBV7-2 and TRBJ2-5; 7 nucleotides agree with TRBD2. The CDR3 loop spans 15 amino acids. Germline V gene lookup returns CDR1 SGHTA and CDR2 FQGNSA. V was clipped by 6 bases and J by 4 bases; unmatched bases: 11. The CDR3, as DNA: TGTGCCAGCAGGGACCCCGGGGGGTTGGGAGAGACCCAGTACTTC. Translating it yields CASRDPGGLGETQYF.

The rearrangement joins TRBV7-8 to TRBJ2-1, with 7 bases fitting TRBD2. The ends lost 5 bases at V and 0 bases at J; junction bases unmatched: 7. This CDR3 contains 16 residues. CDR1 SGHVS and CDR2 FQNEAQ come from the germline V gene. The CDR3 sequence: CASSPTGGNSYNEQFF. The CDR3 DNA follows: TGTGCCAGCAGCCCTACGGGGGGTAACTCCTACAATGAGCAGTTCTTC.

This chain uses TRBV10-3 with TRBJ2-3; the match to TRBD1 covers 9 bases. This CDR3 is 14 amino acids long. CDR1 is ENHRY, CDR2 SYGVKD, per germline. The V gene end was trimmed by 11 bases and the J gene end by 6 bases; junction bases not matched to a gene: 12. This CDR3 is CASRDRVLWDTQYF. The CDR3, as DNA: TGTGCCTCACGGGACAGGGTCCTGTGGGATACGCAGTATTTT.

This clone was detected only a few times. J is TRBJ2-1 and V is TRBV27; 7 bases map to TRBD1. CDR1 and CDR2 (germline): MNHEY, SMNVEV (reference sequence). The CDR3 has 13 residues. J was trimmed by 3 bases and V by 6 bases; bases with no gene match: 2. The CDR3 nucleotides read TGTGCCAGCAGCGGACAGGACTACAATGAGCAGTTCTTC. Amino acids: CASSGQDYNEQFF.